This TCR beta chain was retrieved from a study of blood T cell repertoires in COVID-19. Original analysis: Reference gene primer amplification yielded estimated nucleated cell counts. Libraries were prepared by immunoSEQ multiplex PCR; TCRdb keeps only in-frame clonotypes and omits some of them. V, J and clone size are those of that table, while D and trimming were read from the DNA. The top ten clones hold roughly 12% of a sample with around 170,000 clones, 84% of them seen once. Trimming stripped 6 bases from V and 3 bases from J, with 12 bases between. CDR1 and CDR2 from the germline V gene are MNHEY and SMNVEV (reference sequence). This CDR3 is built from 14 residues.

This TCR derives from a man between 50 and 59 years old who had recovered from COVID-19. The sequenced sample was PBMCs or T cells enriched from blood (not recorded which). The chain links TRBV27 to TRBJ2-1, with a weak D call TRBD1 (5 bases). The CDR3 DNA sequence: TGTGCCAGCAGCGCGGCAGGGTACTACAATGAGCAGTTCTTC. Translated: CASSAAGYYNEQFF.